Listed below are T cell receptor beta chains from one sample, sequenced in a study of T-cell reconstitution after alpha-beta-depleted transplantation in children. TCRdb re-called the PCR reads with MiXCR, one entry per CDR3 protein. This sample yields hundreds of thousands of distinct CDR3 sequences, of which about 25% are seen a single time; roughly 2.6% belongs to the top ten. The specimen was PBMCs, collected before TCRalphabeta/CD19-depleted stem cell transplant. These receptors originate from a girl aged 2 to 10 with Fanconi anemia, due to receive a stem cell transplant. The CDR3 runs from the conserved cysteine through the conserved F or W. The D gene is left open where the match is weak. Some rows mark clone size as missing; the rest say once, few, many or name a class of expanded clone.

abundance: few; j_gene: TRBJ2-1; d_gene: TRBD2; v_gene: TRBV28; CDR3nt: TGTGCCGTAGTACCCGGGACTAGCGCATACAATGAGCAGTTCTTC; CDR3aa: CAVVPGTSAYNEQFF
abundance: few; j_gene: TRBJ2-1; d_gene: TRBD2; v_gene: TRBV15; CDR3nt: TGTGCCACCAGCAGAGATGGCGGGACTAGCGGGAGTGGTGAGCAGTTCTTC; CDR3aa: CATSRDGGTSGSGEQFF
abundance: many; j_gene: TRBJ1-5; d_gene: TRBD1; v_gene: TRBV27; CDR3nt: TGTGCCAGCAGTTTATTCCCGATTTTCATCCGGGACAGGGGGCGCGAGAGGGGCAATCAGCCCCAGCATTTT; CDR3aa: CASSLFPIFIRDRGRERGNQPQHF
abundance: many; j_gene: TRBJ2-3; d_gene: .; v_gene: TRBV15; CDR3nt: TGTGCCACCAGCAAAGGGCCAGGGCGCACAGATACGCAGTATTTT; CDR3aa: CATSKGPGRTDTQYF
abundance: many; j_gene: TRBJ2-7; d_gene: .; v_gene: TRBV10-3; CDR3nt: TGTGCCACCAATCCGGGCTCCTACGAGCAGTACTTC; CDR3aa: CATNPGSYEQYF
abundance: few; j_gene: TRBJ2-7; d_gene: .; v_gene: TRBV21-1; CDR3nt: TGTGCCAGCAGCAATCCGGGACTAGTCCCCTACGAGCAGTACTTC; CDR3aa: CASSNPGLVPYEQYF
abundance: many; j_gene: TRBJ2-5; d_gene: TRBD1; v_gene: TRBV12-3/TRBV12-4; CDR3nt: TGTGCCAGCAGTTTCCAGGGGGCAGGGGAGACCCAGTACTTC; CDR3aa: CASSFQGAGETQYF
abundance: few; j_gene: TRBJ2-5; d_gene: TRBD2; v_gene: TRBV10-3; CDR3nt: TGTGCCATCGGAGGTAGCGGGGGGGCCCAAGAGACCCAGTACTTC; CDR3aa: CAIGGSGGAQETQYF
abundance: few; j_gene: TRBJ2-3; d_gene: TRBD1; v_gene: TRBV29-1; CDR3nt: TGCAGCGTTGGCGGGACAGGTGGCCGCACAGATACGCAGTATTTT; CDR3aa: CSVGGTGGRTDTQYF
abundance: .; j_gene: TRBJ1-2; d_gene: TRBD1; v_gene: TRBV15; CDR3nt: TGTGCCACCAGCAGCGCTGAAACAGGGGGCGGTGGCTACACCTTC; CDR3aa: CATSSAETGGGGYTF
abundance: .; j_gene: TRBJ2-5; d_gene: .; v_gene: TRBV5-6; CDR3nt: TGTGCCAGCAGCTTGTACGGACCCCAGTACTTC; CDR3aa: CASSLYGPQYF
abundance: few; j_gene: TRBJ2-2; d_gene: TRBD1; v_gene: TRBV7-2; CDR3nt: TGTGCCAGCAGAAAGGACAGGAGAAACACCGGGGAGCTGTTTTTT; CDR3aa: CASRKDRRNTGELFF
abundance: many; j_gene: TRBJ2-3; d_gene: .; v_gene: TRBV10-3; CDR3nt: TGTGCCATCAGTGGGGACCAGTCCAAGACAGATACGCAGTATTTT; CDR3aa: CAISGDQSKTDTQYF
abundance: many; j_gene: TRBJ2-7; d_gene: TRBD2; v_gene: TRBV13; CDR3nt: TGTGCCAGCAGCCCTAGCGGGTATTACGAGCAGTACTTC; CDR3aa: CASSPSGYYEQYF
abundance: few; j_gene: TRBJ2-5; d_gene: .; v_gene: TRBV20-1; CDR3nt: TGCAGTGCTATCGAGGCGGGCCGCCGGGAGACCCAGTACTTC; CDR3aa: CSAIEAGRRETQYF
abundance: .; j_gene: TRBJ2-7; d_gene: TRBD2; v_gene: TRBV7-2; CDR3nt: TGTGCCAGCAGCCTCGACCTTAGCGGGAGCTACGAGCAGTACTTC; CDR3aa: CASSLDLSGSYEQYF
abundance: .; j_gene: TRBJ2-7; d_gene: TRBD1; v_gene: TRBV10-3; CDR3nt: TGTGCCATCAGTGAGCCCGGGACAGGGTTTCTCGAGCAGTACTTC; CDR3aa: CAISEPGTGFLEQYF
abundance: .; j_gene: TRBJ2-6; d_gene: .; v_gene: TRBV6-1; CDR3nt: TGTGCCAGCAGGGGGACCTCTGGGGCCAACGTCCTGACTTTC; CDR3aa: CASRGTSGANVLTF
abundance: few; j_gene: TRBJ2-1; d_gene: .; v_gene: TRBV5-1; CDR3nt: TGCGCCAGCAGCTTGGTCGCCTCCCCCTACAATGAGCAGTTCTTC; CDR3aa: CASSLVASPYNEQFF
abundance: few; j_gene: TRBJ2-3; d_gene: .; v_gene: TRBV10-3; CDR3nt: TGTGCCACCCTACTAGCAGATACGCAGTATTTT; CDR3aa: CATLLADTQYF
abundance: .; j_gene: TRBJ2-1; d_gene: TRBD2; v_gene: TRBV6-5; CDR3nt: TGTGCCAGCAGTTACCAGTGGGAGGGATACAATGAGCAGTTCTTC; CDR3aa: CASSYQWEGYNEQFF
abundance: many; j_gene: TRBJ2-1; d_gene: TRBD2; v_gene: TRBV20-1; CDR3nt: TGCAGTGCTATAGCGGGAGAAGACAATGAGCAGTTCTTC; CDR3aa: CSAIAGEDNEQFF
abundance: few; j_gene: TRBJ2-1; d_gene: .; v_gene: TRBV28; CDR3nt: TGTGCCAGCAGTTTGGGGGGAGTCGTCTACAATGAGCAGTTCTTC; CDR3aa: CASSLGGVVYNEQFF
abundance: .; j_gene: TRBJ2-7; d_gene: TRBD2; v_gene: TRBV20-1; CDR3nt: TGCAGTGCTCCTAACGTCCCGGGACTAGCAATGTACGAGCAGTACTTC; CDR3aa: CSAPNVPGLAMYEQYF
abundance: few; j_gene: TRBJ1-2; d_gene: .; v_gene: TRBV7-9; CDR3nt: TGTGCCAGCAGTAAATGGCAGACTAACTATGGCTACACCTTC; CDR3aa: CASSKWQTNYGYTF
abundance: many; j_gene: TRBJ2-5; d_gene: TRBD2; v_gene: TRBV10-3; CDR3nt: TGTGCCATCAGTGTCCCCGGGACTAACCAAGAGACCCAGTACTTC; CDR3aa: CAISVPGTNQETQYF
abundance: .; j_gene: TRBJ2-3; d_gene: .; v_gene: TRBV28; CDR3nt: TGTGCCAGCAGTATTCTTTCTGCCACAGATACGCAGTATTTT; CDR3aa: CASSILSATDTQYF
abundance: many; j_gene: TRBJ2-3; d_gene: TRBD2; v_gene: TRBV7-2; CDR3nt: TGTGCCAGCAGCTTAGACGGGACTAGAGGGTATACGCAGTATTTT; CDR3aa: CASSLDGTRGYTQYF
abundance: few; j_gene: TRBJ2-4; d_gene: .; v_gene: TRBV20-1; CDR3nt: TGCAGTGCTAGTTTTACAAACATTCAGTACTTC; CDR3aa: CSASFTNIQYF
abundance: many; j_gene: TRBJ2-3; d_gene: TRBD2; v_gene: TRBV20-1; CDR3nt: TGCAGTGCGGCTCAGCGGGGGGTCGCAGATACGCAGTATTTT; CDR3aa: CSAAQRGVADTQYF
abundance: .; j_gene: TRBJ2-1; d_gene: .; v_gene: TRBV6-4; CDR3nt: TGTGCCAGCAGTGACTCTGGACAGACTAGTTACAATGAGCAGTTCTTC; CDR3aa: CASSDSGQTSYNEQFF
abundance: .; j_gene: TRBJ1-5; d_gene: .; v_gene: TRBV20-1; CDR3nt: TGCAGTGCTAAAGGGAACCAGCCCCAGCATTTT; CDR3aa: CSAKGNQPQHF
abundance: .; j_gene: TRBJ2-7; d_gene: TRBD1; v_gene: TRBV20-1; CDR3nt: TGCAGTGCTATTGGGACAGGGGGGCACGAGCAGTACTTC; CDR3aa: CSAIGTGGHEQYF
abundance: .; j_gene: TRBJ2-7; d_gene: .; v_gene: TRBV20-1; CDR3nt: TGCAGTGCCGAGACTAGAGCCTACGAGCAGTACTTC; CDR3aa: CSAETRAYEQYF
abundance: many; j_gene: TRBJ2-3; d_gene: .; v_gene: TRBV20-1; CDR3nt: TGCAGTGTAAGACTAACAGATACGCAGTATTTT; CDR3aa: CSVRLTDTQYF
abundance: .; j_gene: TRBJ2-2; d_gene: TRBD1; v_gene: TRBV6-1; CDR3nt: TGTGCCAGCCGGACAGGGGGTGGCACCGGGGAGCTGTTTTTT; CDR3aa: CASRTGGGTGELFF